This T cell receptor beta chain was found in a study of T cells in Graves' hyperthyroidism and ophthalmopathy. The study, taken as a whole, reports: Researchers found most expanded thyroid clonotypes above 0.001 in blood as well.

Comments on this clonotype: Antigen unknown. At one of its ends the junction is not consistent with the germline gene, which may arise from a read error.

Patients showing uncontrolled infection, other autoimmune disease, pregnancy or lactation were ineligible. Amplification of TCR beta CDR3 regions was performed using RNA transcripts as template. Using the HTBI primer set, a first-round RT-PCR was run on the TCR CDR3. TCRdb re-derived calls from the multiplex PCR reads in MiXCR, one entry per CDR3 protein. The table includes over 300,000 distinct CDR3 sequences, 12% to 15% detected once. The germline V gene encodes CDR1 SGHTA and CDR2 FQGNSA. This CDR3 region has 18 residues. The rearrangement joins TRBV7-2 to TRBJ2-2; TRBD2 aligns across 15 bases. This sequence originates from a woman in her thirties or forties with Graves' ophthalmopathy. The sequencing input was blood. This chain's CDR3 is CASSLGLAGGSNTRELFF. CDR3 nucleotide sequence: TGTGCCAGCAGCTTGGGACTAGCGGGGGGCTCGAACACCAGGGAGCTGTTTTTT.